This section outlines one T cell receptor beta chain sequence together with its context. Its antigen is still unknown. The beta constant-region primer was an equimolar mix of two oligonucleotides covering TRBC1 and TRBC2. The ligated cDNA underwent four PCR rounds using SP2 and nested alpha and beta constant-region primers. TCRdb redid the calling of the UMI-ligation and nested PCR reads with MiXCR, one entry per CDR3 protein. This sample carries more than 100,000 distinct CDR3 sequences, over 30% of them seen once, and the ten largest clones take more than 0.8%. This sample is part of a study of naive and memory T cell subsets. Overall study results and limits: Gini index rose across naive, CM, EM and EMRA in CD4 and CD8.

The V segment lost 5 bases and the J segment 6 bases; nucleotides outside the gene matches: 4. This CDR3 region has 13 residues. From germline, CDR1 is SNHLY and CDR2 FYNNEI. The sequencing input was central memory CD4+ T cells from blood. This clonotype was obtained from a human donor in good health. The chain employs TRBV2 and TRBJ2-1; TRBD1 matches at 7 bases. In DNA form, the CDR3 reads TGTGCCAGCAGTTCACAGGGGATCAATGAGCAGTTCTTC. Protein: CASSSQGINEQFF.